This T cell receptor beta chain is drawn from a study of somatic mutations in cytotoxic T cells in rheumatoid arthritis. TCRdb's copy holds only in-frame clones and misses some; the assay was immunoSEQ multiplex PCR. The repertoire has roughly 5,000 clones, about 84% of them found once; the top ten carry 47%. Study-wide results and caveats: The top CD8+ clone topped 20% of CD8+ cells in about an eighth of the roughly 65 patients. The authors did not adjust the slight TRBV07 underrepresentation in rheumatoid arthritis patients for multiple comparisons. A rise in CD8+ clonality with age was seen in rheumatoid arthritis patients but not in healthy controls.

This CDR3 comprises 14 residues. With 3 bases clipped from V and 6 bases from J, the junction kept 3 bases outside the gene matches. The germline V gene encodes CDR1 SGDLS and CDR2 YYNGEE. With regard to this clone: The antigen is undetermined.

Sample: CD8+ T cells sorted from blood. The TCR was taken from a woman aged 45-65 years with rheumatoid arthritis. The rearrangement uses TRBV9 and TRBJ2-2; TRBD2 matches at 9 bases. Written as DNA, the CDR3 is TGTGCCAGCAGCGCCGGACTAGCGCCCGGGGAGCTGTTTTTT. It codes for CASSAGLAPGELFF.